This T cell receptor (beta chain) originates from a study of T cells in Graves' hyperthyroidism and ophthalmopathy. Template material for amplifying TCR beta CDR3 regions consisted of RNA transcripts. HTBI primers drove first-round RT-PCR of the TCR CDR3. TCRdb re-analysed the multiplex PCR reads in MiXCR, keeping a single row per CDR3 protein. Of some 270,000 distinct CDR3 sequences in the sample, approximately 15% were seen once. The study's findings and limits: Ophthalmopathy stood apart from stable hyperthyroidism in a 13 V-J model.

At least ten counts were recorded for this clonotype. Its antigen is as yet unknown. Graves' hyperthyroidism showing no ophthalmopathy progression within 18 months was considered stable. With a duration under 2 months, the hyperthyroidism was newly diagnosed in patients aged 18 to 65. This sample holds PBMCs from roughly 10 ml fresh peripheral blood. This CDR3 is built from 13 residues. The germline V gene has CDR1 GTSNPN and CDR2 SVGIG (reference sequence). Trimming pared 2 bases from V and 2 bases from J, leaving 9 bases between. The sample taken for sequencing was blood. The chain combines TRBV30 with TRBJ2-5; unclear D gene. The clonotype comes from a woman aged 40-49 years with Graves' hyperthyroidism. In DNA form, the CDR3 reads TGTGCCTGGAGTCCCGCGAGGCAAGAGACCCAGTACTTC. This gives the protein CAWSPARQETQYF.